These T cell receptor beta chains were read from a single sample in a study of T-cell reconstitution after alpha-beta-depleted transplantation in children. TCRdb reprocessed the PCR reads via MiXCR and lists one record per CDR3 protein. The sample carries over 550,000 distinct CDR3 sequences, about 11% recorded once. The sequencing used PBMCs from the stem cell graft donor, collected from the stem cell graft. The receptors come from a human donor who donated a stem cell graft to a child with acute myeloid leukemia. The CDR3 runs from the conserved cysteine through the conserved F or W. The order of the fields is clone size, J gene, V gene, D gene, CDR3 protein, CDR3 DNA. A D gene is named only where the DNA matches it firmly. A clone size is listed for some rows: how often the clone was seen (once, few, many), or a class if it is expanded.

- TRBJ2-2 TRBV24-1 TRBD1 CATSDMGTGNTGELFF TGTGCCACCAGTGATATGGGGACAGGGAACACCGGGGAGCTGTTTTTT
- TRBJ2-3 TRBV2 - CASTGRLTDTQYF TGTGCCAGCACGGGACGCCTCACAGATACGCAGTATTTT
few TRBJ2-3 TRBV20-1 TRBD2 CSAGTSGTGTDTQYF TGCAGTGCGGGGACTAGCGGGACTGGCACAGATACGCAGTATTTT
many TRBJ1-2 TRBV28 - CASSYGGGYTF TGTGCCAGCAGTTACGGGGGAGGCTACACCTTC
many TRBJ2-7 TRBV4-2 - CASSQGVAPEQYF TGTGCCAGCAGCCAAGGTGTAGCTCCCGAGCAGTACTTC
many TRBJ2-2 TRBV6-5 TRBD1 CASSQGTGRTGELFF TGTGCCAGCAGCCAAGGGACAGGGAGGACCGGGGAGCTGTTTTTT
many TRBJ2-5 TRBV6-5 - CASSYGWEEKETQYF TGTGCCAGCAGTTACGGTTGGGAGGAGAAAGAGACCCAGTACTTC
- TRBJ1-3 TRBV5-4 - CASSSFGGGEISGNTIYF TGTGCCAGCAGCTCATTTGGAGGGGGAGAGATCTCTGGAAACACCATATATTTT
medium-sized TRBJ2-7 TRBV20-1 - CSARDYDTYEQYF TGCAGTGCGCGAGACTACGATACCTACGAGCAGTACTTC
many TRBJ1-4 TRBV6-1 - CATTPGTSNEKLFF TGTGCCACTACCCCCGGGACTAGTAATGAAAAACTGTTTTTT
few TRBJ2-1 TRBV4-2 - CASSQAGDRLGNNEQFF TGTGCCAGCAGCCAAGCTGGGGATAGGCTGGGCAACAATGAGCAGTTCTTC
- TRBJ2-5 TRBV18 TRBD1 CASSLSQGKEETQYF TGTGCCAGCTCACTATCACAGGGGAAAGAAGAGACCCAGTACTTC
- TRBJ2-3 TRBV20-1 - CCARDRRGGTDTQYF TGCTGTGCTAGAGATCGCCGGGGAGGCACAGATACGCAGTATTTT
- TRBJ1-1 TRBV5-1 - CASSLASRDTEAFF TGCGCCAGCAGCTTGGCCTCGAGGGACACTGAAGCTTTCTTT
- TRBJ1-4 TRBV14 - CASSQDPIQLFF TGTGCCAGCAGCCAAGATCCCATCCAACTGTTTTTT
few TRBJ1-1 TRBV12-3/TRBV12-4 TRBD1 CASSLRTGLRFTEAFF TGTGCCAGCAGTCTGCGGACAGGTCTAAGGTTCACTGAAGCTTTCTTT
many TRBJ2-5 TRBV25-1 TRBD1 CASSGRTGGLQETQYF TGTGCCAGCAGTGGAAGGACAGGGGGACTACAAGAGACCCAGTACTTC
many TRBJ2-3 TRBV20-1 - CSARDLLAGTTDTQYF TGCAGTGCTAGAGATTTACTCGCGGGGACAACAGATACGCAGTATTTT
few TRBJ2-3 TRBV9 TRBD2 CASSVESGGRNTQYF TGTGCCAGCAGCGTAGAGTCGGGCGGGAGGAATACGCAGTATTTT
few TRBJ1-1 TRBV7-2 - CASSLLFLGTEAFF TGTGCCAGCAGCTTATTATTCTTAGGGACTGAAGCTTTCTTT
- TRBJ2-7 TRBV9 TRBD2 CASSPRLAGDGEQYF TGTGCCAGCAGCCCCCGACTAGCGGGAGATGGGGAGCAGTACTTC
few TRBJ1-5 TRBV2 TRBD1 CASDPRGINNQPQHF TGTGCCAGTGACCCCAGGGGGATCAACAATCAGCCCCAGCATTTT
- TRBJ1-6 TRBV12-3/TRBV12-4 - CASSLKLNSPLHF TGTGCCAGCAGTTTAAAGTTAAATTCACCCCTCCACTTT
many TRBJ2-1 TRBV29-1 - CSVVRHNEQFF TGCAGCGTTGTCCGTCACAATGAGCAGTTCTTC
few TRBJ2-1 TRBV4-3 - CASSQEPLATNEQFF TGCGCCAGCAGCCAAGAGCCCCTAGCGACAAATGAGCAGTTCTTC
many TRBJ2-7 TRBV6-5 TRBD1 CASSYARDRGYEQYF TGTGCCAGCAGTTACGCGCGTGACAGGGGTTACGAGCAGTACTTC
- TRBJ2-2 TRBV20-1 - CSARRGNGELFF TGCAGTGCTAGACGGGGAAACGGGGAGCTGTTTTTT
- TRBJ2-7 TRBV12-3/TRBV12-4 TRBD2 CASSLRREGTHEQYF TGTGCCAGCAGTTTAAGGCGGGAGGGCACCCACGAGCAGTACTTC
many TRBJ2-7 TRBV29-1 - CSVEASREQYF TGCAGCGTTGAAGCCAGTCGGGAGCAGTACTTC
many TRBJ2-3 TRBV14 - CASSHLLGGEDTQYF TGTGCCAGCAGCCATCTCCTCGGTGGAGAGGATACGCAGTATTTT
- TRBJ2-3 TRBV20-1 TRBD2 CSAREPAGGADTQYF TGCAGTGCTAGAGAACCAGCGGGGGGTGCAGATACGCAGTATTTT
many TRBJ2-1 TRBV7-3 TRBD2 CASSSRLAVGNEQFF TGTGCCAGCAGCTCTAGACTAGCGGTAGGGAATGAGCAGTTCTTC
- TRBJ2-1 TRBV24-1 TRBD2 CATSDLKTSGRASSYNEQFF TGTGCCACCAGTGATCTAAAGACTAGCGGGAGAGCTAGCTCCTACAATGAGCAGTTCTTC
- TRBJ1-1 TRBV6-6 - CATKGGMNTEAFF TGTGCCACCAAAGGGGGTATGAACACTGAAGCTTTCTTT
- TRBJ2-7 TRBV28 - CASSRDFYEQYF TGTGCCAGCAGCCGGGACTTTTACGAGCAGTACTTC
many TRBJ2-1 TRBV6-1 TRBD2 CASRSGGRDEQFF TGTGCCAGCAGGTCGGGGGGAAGGGATGAGCAGTTCTTC
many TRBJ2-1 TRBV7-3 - CASSSDLVTEQFF TGTGCCAGCAGCTCCGACCTAGTCACTGAGCAGTTCTTC
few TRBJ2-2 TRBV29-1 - CSVDPNTGELFF TGCAGCGTCGATCCAAACACCGGGGAGCTGTTTTTT
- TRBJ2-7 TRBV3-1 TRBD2 CASSPLAGVVEQYF TGTGCCAGCAGCCCTTTAGCGGGAGTGGTCGAGCAGTACTTC
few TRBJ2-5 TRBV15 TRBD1 CATSRNKQGAGETQYF TGTGCCACCAGCAGAAACAAACAGGGGGCTGGGGAGACCCAGTACTTC
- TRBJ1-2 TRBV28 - CASRPVFNYGYTF TGTGCCAGCAGGCCCGTCTTTAACTATGGCTACACCTTC
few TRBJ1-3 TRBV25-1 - CASSGGRKEITGNTIYF TGTGCCAGCAGTGGGGGCCGAAAGGAGATAACTGGAAACACCATATATTTT
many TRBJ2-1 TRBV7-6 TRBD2 CASSLGGLAGGPENEQFF TGTGCCAGCAGCTTAGGGGGACTAGCGGGAGGGCCGGAAAATGAGCAGTTCTTC
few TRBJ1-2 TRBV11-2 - CASSLDQRGGYTF TGTGCCAGCAGCTTAGATCAAAGGGGTGGCTACACCTTC
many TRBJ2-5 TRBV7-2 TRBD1 CASSLAGQGLQETQYF TGTGCCAGCAGCTTAGCCGGACAGGGTCTACAAGAGACCCAGTACTTC
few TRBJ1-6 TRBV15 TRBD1 CATSRGGTGRMALHF TGTGCCACCAGCAGAGGGGGGACAGGGAGGATGGCCCTCCACTTT
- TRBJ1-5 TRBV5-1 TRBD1 CASSLGDRGEQPQHF TGCGCCAGCAGCTTGGGGGACAGGGGTGAGCAGCCCCAGCATTTT
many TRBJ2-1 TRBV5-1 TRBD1 CASSLTTGELSYNEQFF TGCGCCAGCAGCTTGACGACAGGGGAATTATCCTACAATGAGCAGTTCTTC
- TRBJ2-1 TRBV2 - CASKSTGTFSYNEQFF TGTGCCAGCAAATCAACCGGGACTTTCTCCTACAATGAGCAGTTCTTC
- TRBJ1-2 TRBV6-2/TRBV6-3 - CASSYGIGYTF TGTGCCAGCAGTTACGGGATCGGCTACACCTTC
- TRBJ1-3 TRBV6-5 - CASSYVNSGNTIYF TGTGCCAGCAGTTACGTGAACTCTGGAAACACCATATATTTT
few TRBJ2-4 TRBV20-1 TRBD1 CSASASGQALNIQYF TGCAGTGCTAGTGCCTCGGGACAGGCCTTAAACATTCAGTACTTC
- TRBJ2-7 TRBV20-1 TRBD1 CSARVGDRVHEQYF TGCAGTGCTAGAGTTGGGGACAGGGTCCACGAGCAGTACTTC
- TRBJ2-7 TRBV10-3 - CAISGGPERDSYEQYF TGTGCCATCAGTGGGGGCCCGGAGCGCGACTCCTACGAGCAGTACTTC
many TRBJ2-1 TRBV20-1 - CSAPDYGLGNEQFF TGCAGTGCTCCCGATTATGGCCTAGGGAATGAGCAGTTCTTC
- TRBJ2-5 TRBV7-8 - CASSLANGETQYF TGTGCCAGCAGCTTAGCCAATGGGGAGACCCAGTACTTC
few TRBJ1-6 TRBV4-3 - CASSHPGSNSPLHF TGCGCCAGCAGCCACCCAGGGTCAAATTCACCCCTCCACTTT